These T cell receptor beta chains were read from a single sample in a study of patients and donors after allogeneic stem cell transplantation. TCRdb reprocessed the RT-PCR reads via MiXCR and lists one record per CDR3 protein. The sample shows some 90,000 distinct CDR3 sequences, about 44% of them seen only once. Sequences were obtained from blood, either unsorted or a sorted T cell fraction (not recorded which). All receptors derive from a human donor who was either an allogeneic HSCT recipient or a stem cell or donor lymphocyte infusion donor (not recorded which). It is not recorded whose cells these are; they may come from a transplant donor. CDR3s include the opening cysteine and the closing phenylalanine or tryptophan. The order of the fields is CDR3 DNA, CDR3 protein, J gene, V gene, D gene, clone size. The D gene is left open where the match is weak. The listing skips clone size in some rows; elsewhere it reads once, few, many or a size class.

DNA: TGTGCCAGCAGCCCGGGACTAGCCCCCTACGAGCAGTACTTC
CDR3: CASSPGLAPYEQYF
J: TRBJ2-7
V: TRBV27
D: TRBD2
size: NA

DNA: TGTGCCAGCAGTTTACAGGGATATGGAAACACCATATATTTT
CDR3: CASSLQGYGNTIYF
J: TRBJ1-3
V: TRBV28
D: NA
size: NA

DNA: TGTGCCAGTGAGATCGGGACGGCGGGGGTGAAATATTTT
CDR3: CASEIGTAGVKYF
J: TRBJ1-3
V: TRBV19
D: NA
size: NA

DNA: TGCAGCGGGGAGCAGGGACAGTACACTGAAGCTTTCTTT
CDR3: CSGEQGQYTEAFF
J: TRBJ1-1
V: TRBV29-1
D: TRBD1
size: NA

DNA: TGTGCCAGCAGTTACGGGCAGCCCAACTATGGCTACACCTTC
CDR3: CASSYGQPNYGYTF
J: TRBJ1-2
V: TRBV6-5
D: NA
size: NA

DNA: TGTGCCATCAGTGAATATGCGGGTGAAGTTGACACTGAAGCTTTCTTT
CDR3: CAISEYAGEVDTEAFF
J: TRBJ1-1
V: TRBV10-3
D: NA
size: NA

DNA: TGCGCCAGCACCCCGGGTAAAAGCTATGGCTACACCTTC
CDR3: CASTPGKSYGYTF
J: TRBJ1-2
V: TRBV4-1
D: NA
size: NA

DNA: TGTGCCATCAGTACCGGACAGGACTCCTACGAGCAGTACTTC
CDR3: CAISTGQDSYEQYF
J: TRBJ2-7
V: TRBV10-3
D: TRBD1
size: once

DNA: TGTGCCAGCAGCCCCGACAGGGGCCGATATGGCTACACCTTC
CDR3: CASSPDRGRYGYTF
J: TRBJ1-2
V: TRBV7-2
D: TRBD1
size: NA

DNA: TGTGCCAGCAGCTTAGCGGCGGGGACAGGGGAACAAAAACTGTTTTTT
CDR3: CASSLAAGTGEQKLFF
J: TRBJ1-4
V: TRBV7-8
D: TRBD1
size: NA

DNA: TGTGCCAGCAGCCCCGAGGAGGGCTATAATGAAAAACTGTTTTTT
CDR3: CASSPEEGYNEKLFF
J: TRBJ1-4
V: TRBV28
D: NA
size: NA

DNA: TGCAGTGCTAGAGAAGGAATAGGGGGATTTATCTATGGCTACACCTTC
CDR3: CSAREGIGGFIYGYTF
J: TRBJ1-2
V: TRBV20-1
D: NA
size: few

DNA: TGTGCCAGCAGACCTAACCGGGACAGGGTCACTAACTATGGCTACACCTTC
CDR3: CASRPNRDRVTNYGYTF
J: TRBJ1-2
V: TRBV12-3/TRBV12-4
D: TRBD1
size: NA

DNA: TGTGCCAGCAGCCGGACCGCGCCGATCGGTGGTTCCTATAATTCACCCCTCCACTTT
CDR3: CASSRTAPIGGSYNSPLHF
J: TRBJ1-6
V: TRBV6-5
D: NA
size: few

DNA: TGCAGCGTTGGTGGGACTGAAGCTTTCTTT
CDR3: CSVGGTEAFF
J: TRBJ1-1
V: TRBV29-1
D: NA
size: few

DNA: TGTGCCATCAGTGACGGGACAGTATCGAACACCGGGGAGCTGTTTTTT
CDR3: CAISDGTVSNTGELFF
J: TRBJ2-2
V: TRBV10-3
D: TRBD1
size: NA

DNA: TGTGCCAGCAGCCGCATCCGGGACTCCCTCGCCTACGAGCAGTACTTC
CDR3: CASSRIRDSLAYEQYF
J: TRBJ2-7
V: TRBV28
D: NA
size: NA

DNA: TGTGCCAGCTCACCAGTGACAGAGAAGGATACGCAGTATTTT
CDR3: CASSPVTEKDTQYF
J: TRBJ2-3
V: TRBV18
D: NA
size: NA

DNA: TGCGCCAGCAGCTTGTCCGCGCGGGGCCAGCTCTTGACAGATACGCAGTATTTT
CDR3: CASSLSARGQLLTDTQYF
J: TRBJ2-3
V: TRBV5-1
D: NA
size: NA

DNA: TGTGCCAGCAGTTTATCGAACCTAGCGGGAGGCTACGAGCAGTACTTC
CDR3: CASSLSNLAGGYEQYF
J: TRBJ2-7
V: TRBV27
D: TRBD2
size: NA

DNA: TGTGCCAGCAGTTTATCGGCAGGGGGGCCCTATGGCTACACCTTC
CDR3: CASSLSAGGPYGYTF
J: TRBJ1-2
V: TRBV27
D: TRBD1
size: few

DNA: TGTGCCAGCAGTTTCAACAGGGAGAGATACGAGCAGTACTTC
CDR3: CASSFNRERYEQYF
J: TRBJ2-7
V: TRBV28
D: NA
size: NA

DNA: TGTGCCAGCAGCGGGGCGCCCGGCTATGGCTACACCTTC
CDR3: CASSGAPGYGYTF
J: TRBJ1-2
V: TRBV27
D: NA
size: NA

DNA: TGTGCCAGCAGTTACGGGGCGGCTTTTGACTATGGCTACACCTTC
CDR3: CASSYGAAFDYGYTF
J: TRBJ1-2
V: TRBV6-5
D: NA
size: NA

DNA: TGTGCCAGTAGTATTGTGTTAGGCACTGAAGCTTTCTTT
CDR3: CASSIVLGTEAFF
J: TRBJ1-1
V: TRBV19
D: NA
size: few

DNA: TGTGCCAGCAGTCAGAGACAGAACACTGAAGCTTTCTTT
CDR3: CASSQRQNTEAFF
J: TRBJ1-1
V: TRBV6-5
D: NA
size: many

DNA: TGTGCCAGCAGCTTCGACGGGAACACTGAAGCTTTCTTT
CDR3: CASSFDGNTEAFF
J: TRBJ1-1
V: TRBV7-9
D: NA
size: NA

DNA: TGTGCCAGCAGTTACTCGATAGTTGAGGGTTCGGGCAATCAGCCCCAGCATTTT
CDR3: CASSYSIVEGSGNQPQHF
J: TRBJ1-5
V: TRBV6-6
D: NA
size: NA

DNA: TGTGCCAGCAGCACCCAGCCGGGGTGGAACACTGAAGCTTTCTTT
CDR3: CASSTQPGWNTEAFF
J: TRBJ1-1
V: TRBV7-2
D: NA
size: few

DNA: TGTGCCAGCAGCTTGACAAACTTGGAAACGCAGTATTTT
CDR3: CASSLTNLETQYF
J: TRBJ2-3
V: TRBV7-2
D: NA
size: NA

DNA: TGCAGCGGCGTTTTTCTTCGCACCGGGGAGCTGTTTTTT
CDR3: CSGVFLRTGELFF
J: TRBJ2-2
V: TRBV29-1
D: NA
size: NA

DNA: TGCGCCAGCACCATCGTAGGCCAGGCTGAAGCTTTCTTT
CDR3: CASTIVGQAEAFF
J: TRBJ1-1
V: TRBV5-1
D: NA
size: NA

DNA: TGTGCCAGCAGCCCCCGTCCTGGGACAGTTAATTCTAACTATGGCTACACCTTC
CDR3: CASSPRPGTVNSNYGYTF
J: TRBJ1-2
V: TRBV28
D: TRBD1
size: NA

DNA: TGCAGCGTTGAAGACAGGGGCTGGTACCAAGAGACCCAGTACTTC
CDR3: CSVEDRGWYQETQYF
J: TRBJ2-5
V: TRBV29-1
D: NA
size: NA

DNA: TGTGCCATCAGCCAAGAACCACAGGGGAGGACCGGGGAGCTGTTTTTT
CDR3: CAISQEPQGRTGELFF
J: TRBJ2-2
V: TRBV10-3
D: NA
size: few

DNA: TGTGCCAGCAGTTTATTCTCCAGGGACGAGCAGTACTTC
CDR3: CASSLFSRDEQYF
J: TRBJ2-7
V: TRBV27
D: NA
size: once

DNA: TGTGCCAGCAGTTTCGCCAGGAACACTGAAGCTTTCTTT
CDR3: CASSFARNTEAFF
J: TRBJ1-1
V: TRBV12-3/TRBV12-4
D: NA
size: NA

DNA: TGCAGTTCCGGGGAGGGGGCGTACGAGCAGTACTTC
CDR3: CSSGEGAYEQYF
J: TRBJ2-7
V: TRBV20-1
D: NA
size: NA

DNA: TGCGCCAGCAGCCAAGGCCCGGGACAGGGGGTGGATGGCTACACCTTC
CDR3: CASSQGPGQGVDGYTF
J: TRBJ1-2
V: TRBV4-3
D: TRBD1
size: NA

DNA: TGCAGCGTACTCACGGGGGGGGCCTATGGCTACACCTTC
CDR3: CSVLTGGAYGYTF
J: TRBJ1-2
V: TRBV29-1
D: NA
size: NA

DNA: TGCAGTGCTAGGGACCTCAACAGGGGCGGGAGCACTGAAGCTTTCTTT
CDR3: CSARDLNRGGSTEAFF
J: TRBJ1-1
V: TRBV20-1
D: TRBD1
size: NA

DNA: TGTGCCAGCAGTCTCTTAGACCCGCGCTCGGGATACGAGCAGTACTTC
CDR3: CASSLLDPRSGYEQYF
J: TRBJ2-7
V: TRBV6-6
D: NA
size: NA

DNA: TGTGCCAGCAGTTTTGTTGTGGCAGGGGGCAATTCACCCCTCCACTTT
CDR3: CASSFVVAGGNSPLHF
J: TRBJ1-6
V: TRBV6-5
D: TRBD1
size: NA

DNA: TGTGCCAGCACCATTCCCGACAGGGGGCGAGAAAAACTGTTTTTT
CDR3: CASTIPDRGREKLFF
J: TRBJ1-4
V: TRBV2
D: TRBD1
size: once

DNA: TGTGCCAGCAGCAGAGATGAAAAACTGTTTTTT
CDR3: CASSRDEKLFF
J: TRBJ1-4
V: TRBV3-1
D: NA
size: few

DNA: TGTGCCAGCAGCCCTCCCCCCGACACAGTTTATGGCTACACCTTC
CDR3: CASSPPPDTVYGYTF
J: TRBJ1-2
V: TRBV2
D: NA
size: NA

DNA: TGTGCCAGCAGTTTCGCACCCCTCGGCGGGAGTGGAAACGGGGAGCTGTTTTTT
CDR3: CASSFAPLGGSGNGELFF
J: TRBJ2-2
V: TRBV12-3/TRBV12-4
D: TRBD2
size: NA

DNA: TGTGCCAGCAGCCAGAGGGGGCGGTTGAACATTCAGTACTTC
CDR3: CASSQRGRLNIQYF
J: TRBJ2-4
V: TRBV3-1
D: TRBD1
size: NA

DNA: TGTGCCAGCAGTTTATTACCTTACAGGGTGAGGATGAACACTGAAGCTTTCTTT
CDR3: CASSLLPYRVRMNTEAFF
J: TRBJ1-1
V: TRBV28
D: NA
size: NA

DNA: TGTGCCAGCAGTTTCGACTCGGAGAGGCCTTTATCTGGAAACACCATATATTTT
CDR3: CASSFDSERPLSGNTIYF
J: TRBJ1-3
V: TRBV12-3/TRBV12-4
D: NA
size: NA

DNA: TGTGCCAGCAGCCAAGAAAGGGGGCAGGATTCACCCCTCCACTTT
CDR3: CASSQERGQDSPLHF
J: TRBJ1-6
V: TRBV4-2
D: TRBD1
size: once

DNA: TGCGCCAGCAGCTTGGCCCCCTTGGGCGGCGGATATGGCACAGATACGCAGTATTTT
CDR3: CASSLAPLGGGYGTDTQYF
J: TRBJ2-3
V: TRBV5-1
D: NA
size: NA

DNA: TGTGCCAGCAAAAGGGACCTAGGCTATGGCTACACCTTC
CDR3: CASKRDLGYGYTF
J: TRBJ1-2
V: TRBV6-5
D: NA
size: few

DNA: TGTGCCAGCAGCTCCTACAGGGAGAGGAGAAATCAGCCCCAGCATTTT
CDR3: CASSSYRERRNQPQHF
J: TRBJ1-5
V: TRBV7-9
D: NA
size: NA

DNA: TGCGCCAGCAGCCAGCTCGGGGGAACGAACACTGAAGCTTTCTTT
CDR3: CASSQLGGTNTEAFF
J: TRBJ1-1
V: TRBV4-1
D: NA
size: NA

DNA: TGCGCCAGCAGCCCCCCCTGGAACACTGAAGCTTTCTTT
CDR3: CASSPPWNTEAFF
J: TRBJ1-1
V: TRBV4-1
D: NA
size: few

DNA: TGTGCCAGCAGTTTAGGAGACAGGGGGCCTAGGGCTTTCTTT
CDR3: CASSLGDRGPRAFF
J: TRBJ1-1
V: TRBV28
D: TRBD1
size: few